These 29 T cell receptor beta chains originate from one sample sequenced in a study of blood T cell repertoires in COVID-19. Generated by immunoSEQ multiplex PCR, the TCRdb table keeps only in-frame clones and is missing some. The profile shows about 340,000 clones, 88% of them singletons. The material sequenced was peripheral blood. All receptors come from a woman in her seventies with COVID-19, enrolled during active disease.

The chain employs TRBV27 and TRBJ1-1; 9 bases map to TRBD1. Trimming cost V 5 bases and J 11 bases; bases outside gene matches: 12. Germline values: CDR1 MNHEY, CDR2 SMNVEV (reference sequence). The CDR3 totals 14 residues. CDR3 protein: CASSATGQGMRAFF. The DNA of the CDR3 is TGTGCCAGCAGTGCCACGGGACAGGGCATGCGGGCTTTCTTT.

The V and J genes are TRBV20-1 and TRBJ2-1, with TRBD1 matching 8 bases. Germline CDR1 and CDR2: DFQATT and SNEGSKA (reference sequence). There are 15 residues in the CDR3. V lost 3 bases to trimming and J lost 6 bases; unmatched junction nucleotides: 10. CDR3 sequence (DNA): TGCAGTGCTAGTTCAGGGGGCGGAAGGGGCAATGAGCAGTTCTTC. Translated: CSASSGGGRGNEQFF.

This clone was seen only once. This chain links TRBV6-5 with TRBJ1-2; possibly TRBD1 for D (6 bases). The CDR3 has 14 residues. The germline CDR1 and CDR2 sequences are MNHEY and SVGAGI. Trimming left V 6 bases short and J 5 bases short, with 16 bases between. The CDR3 DNA follows: TGTGCCAGCAGAAATCGACAGGTTGGGTATGGCTACACCTTC. The encoded protein is CASRNRQVGYGYTF.

The V and J genes are TRBV9 and TRBJ1-6, with D maybe TRBD1 (5 bases). Germline values: CDR1 SGDLS, CDR2 YYNGEE. The CDR3 runs to 14 residues. Trimming removed 1 base at V and 8 bases at J, with 10 bases between. The CDR3 reads CASSVQDTDSPLHF. The CDR3 coding sequence is TGTGCCAGCAGCGTACAGGACACGGATTCACCCCTCCACTTT.

The chain couples TRBV5-6 to TRBJ1-2, with D unresolved. CDR1 is SGHDT and CDR2 is YYEEEE in the germline V gene. Trimming shortened V by 7 bases and J by 0 bases, and 13 bases separated the two germline ends. The CDR3 spans 14 residues. The CDR3 DNA is TGTGCCAGCGGCCCCCGGAGTTCTAACTATGGCTACACCTTC. Translating it yields CASGPRSSNYGYTF.

The chain has TRBV2 and TRBJ2-5; the match to TRBD1 covers 8 bases. Germline V lookup: CDR1 SNHLY, CDR2 FYNNEI. This CDR3 has 15 residues. V shed 7 bases and J 5 bases; nucleotides not matched to a gene: 12. For the CDR3, the DNA is TGTGCCAGCACTCCCCAGGGGGCGCCCGGGGAGACCCAGTACTTC. This encodes CASTPQGAPGETQYF.

V and J are TRBV18 and TRBJ1-5; TRBD1 agrees at 7 bases. J lost 4 bases, V lost 3 bases, and 0 bases had no gene match. Looked up from germline, CDR1 is KGHSH and CDR2 is LQKENI. CDR3 length equals 13 residues. Written as DNA, the CDR3 is TGTGCCAGCTCACCGGGACAGAATCAGCCCCAGCATTTT. Its protein is CASSPGQNQPQHF.

The genes are TRBV12-3 or TRBV12-4 and TRBJ1-1; the D gene is possibly TRBD1 (5 bases). The V and J ends lost 4 bases and 5 bases respectively, with 11 bases between them. This CDR3 is built from 13 residues. CDR3 bases: TGTGCCAGCAGTTCGGGGGGGAGAACTGAAGCTTTCTTT. Its protein is CASSSGGRTEAFF.

The rearrangement links TRBV5-1 to TRBJ2-3, with 8 bases fitting TRBD1. Germline V lookup: CDR1 SGHRS, CDR2 YFSETQ. The CDR3 runs 15 residues. V gave up 3 bases and J gave up 2 bases; unmatched junction bases: 5. The CDR3 DNA reads as TGCGCCAGCAGCTCTCAGGGGGCGAACACAGATACGCAGTATTTT. It yields the protein CASSSQGANTDTQYF.

The V and J genes are TRBV20-1 and TRBJ1-1; D unresolved. The V gene's germline CDR1 is DFQATT and CDR2 SNEGSKA (reference sequence). The CDR3 totals 14 residues. V lost 3 bases and J lost 0, with 11 bases in between. CDR3 protein: CSASKGAMNTEAFF. DNA for the CDR3: TGCAGTGCTAGTAAGGGAGCGATGAACACTGAAGCTTTCTTT.

A single count supports this clone. This rearrangement joins TRBV20-1 to TRBJ1-2, with D possibly matching TRBD1 (6 bases). The CDR3 extends over 11 amino acids. The germline CDR1 and CDR2 sequences are DFQATT and SNEGSKA (reference sequence). Trimming pared 8 bases from V and 4 bases from J, leaving 11 bases between. CDR3 protein: CSNRVFYGYTF. Here the CDR3 DNA reads TGCAGTAACAGGGTGTTCTATGGCTACACCTTC.

V gene TRBV4-1 combines with J gene TRBJ1-1; D unresolved. The CDR3 is 15 amino acids. Germline CDR1 MGHRA, CDR2 YSYEKL. Trimming stripped 0 bases from V and 0 bases from J, with 8 bases between. CDR3 amino acids: CASSQDPGLNTEAFF. CDR3 DNA: TGCGCCAGCAGCCAAGATCCGGGATTGAACACTGAAGCTTTCTTT.

The genes are TRBV15 and TRBJ1-2; 9 nucleotides match TRBD1. Germline loops: CDR1 LNHNV, CDR2 YYDKDF (reference sequence). This CDR3 comprises 15 residues. Germline trimming cut 1 base from V and 4 bases from J; bases unmatched to any gene: 4. This CDR3 reads CATSRGQGQGYGYTF. CDR3 in DNA: TGTGCCACCAGCAGAGGTCAGGGACAGGGCTATGGCTACACCTTC. Combining the CDR3 with reference TRBV15 and TRBJ1-2 gives the whole variable domain DAMVIQNPRYQVTQFGKPVTLSCSQTLNHNVMYWYQQKSSQAPKLLFHYYDKDFNNEADTPDNFQSRRPNTSFCFLDIRSPGLGDTAMYLCATSRGQGQGYGYTFGSGTRLTVV.

Regarding this clone: Distinct nucleotide sequences in the sample also encode this CDR3. V gene TRBV2 combines with J gene TRBJ1-5; no reliable D call. V was shortened by 1 base and J by 4 bases, with 5 bases between the two germline ends. CDR3 size: 13 residues. CDR1 and CDR2 (germline): SNHLY, FYNNEI. DNA of the CDR3: TGTGCCAGCAGTGAAGGCAGGAATCAGCCCCAGCATTTT. Its protein is CASSEGRNQPQHF.

Comment on this clone: Within the sample, other DNA sequences also encode this same CDR3. J is TRBJ2-1 and V is TRBV9, with 8 bases identical to TRBD2. This CDR3 is 15 amino acids long. Germline V CDR1 and CDR2: SGDLS, YYNGEE. The V gene end was trimmed by 0 bases and the J gene end by 4 bases; junction bases not matched to a gene: 3. In DNA form, the CDR3 reads TGTGCCAGCAGCGTAGGCGGGGGGACTTACAATGAGCAGTTCTTC. This translates into CASSVGGGTYNEQFF.

V and J are TRBV5-1 and TRBJ2-1; 9 positions match TRBD2. This CDR3 region has 20 residues. CDR1 and CDR2 from the germline V gene are SGHRS and YFSETQ. V gave up 4 bases and J gave up 6 bases; unmatched junction bases: 23. In DNA form, the CDR3 reads TGCGCCAGCAGCCCCCGTGGGGGCGGGGGGGTTCAGTTCTCAGGCAATGAGCAGTTCTTC. This encodes CASSPRGGGGVQFSGNEQFF. The whole variable domain, filled in from reference TRBV5-1 and TRBJ2-1, reads KAGVTQTPRYLIKTRGQQVTLSCSPISGHRSVSWYQQTPGQGLQFLFEYFSETQRNKGNFPGRFSGRQFSNSRSEMNVSTLELGDSALYLCASSPRGGGGVQFSGNEQFFGPGTRLTVL.

This chain joins TRBV7-2 and TRBJ1-5; TRBD1 might be the D (6 bases). This CDR3 is 17 amino acids long. The germline V and J ends were trimmed by 3 bases and 0 bases, with 15 bases remaining between them. The V gene's germline CDR1 is SGHTA and CDR2 FQGNSA. The DNA for the CDR3 is TGTGCCAGCAGCTTGGCCCGGACAGATTATAGCAATCAGCCCCAGCATTTT. Its protein is CASSLARTDYSNQPQHF.

The rearrangement links TRBV19 to TRBJ2-3; TRBD2 matches at 11 bases. The CDR3 covers 17 residues. The germline V gene encodes CDR1 LNHDA and CDR2 SQIVND (reference sequence). V lost 2 bases, J lost 2 bases, and 6 bases stayed unmatched. The CDR3 loop is CASSISLAGGTTDTQYF. As DNA, the CDR3 is TGTGCCAGTAGTATATCCCTAGCGGGGGGTACCACAGATACGCAGTATTTT.

The rearrangement uses TRBV5-1 and TRBJ1-1; TRBD1 is a possible D gene (6 bases). Germline CDR1 is SGHRS and CDR2 is YFSETQ. The CDR3 totals 15 residues. V gave up 3 bases and J gave up 6 bases, with 18 bases separating them. The CDR3 protein is CASSSLAGTRSEAFF. The CDR3 DNA is TGCGCCAGCAGCTCCTTAGCCGGGACAAGGTCTGAAGCTTTCTTT.

This clone came up once. The rearrangement links TRBV9 to TRBJ2-1, with a possible D match to TRBD2 (7 bases). CDR3 size: 13 residues. Trimming pared 3 bases from V and 8 bases from J, leaving 12 bases between. Germline V gene lookup returns CDR1 SGDLS and CDR2 YYNGEE. The CDR3 here is CASSARGADEQFF. CDR3 DNA sequence: TGTGCCAGCAGCGCCCGGGGGGCCGATGAGCAGTTCTTC. Variable domain in full (rest from reference TRBV9 and TRBJ2-1): DSGVTQTPKHLITATGQRVTLRCSPRSGDLSVYWYQQSLDQGLQFLIQYYNGEERAKGNILERFSAQQFPDLHSELNLSSLELGDSALYFCASSARGADEQFFGPGTRLTVL.

V usage is TRBV5-6 and J usage is TRBJ2-2, with 8 bases fitting TRBD2. From germline, CDR1 is SGHDT and CDR2 YYEEEE. This CDR3 spans 15 amino acids. Trimming removed 4 bases from V and 5 bases from J; junction bases left unmatched: 7. CDR3 bases: TGTGCCAGCAGCCCACCCGGGGGGGGTACCGGGGAGCTGTTTTTT. Its translation is CASSPPGGGTGELFF.

The chain joins TRBV7-9 to TRBJ2-7; 7 nucleotides agree with TRBD1. Germline V lookup: CDR1 SEHNR, CDR2 FQNEAQ (reference sequence). CDR3 length equals 15 residues. The J segment lost 3 bases and the V segment lost 5 bases, leaving 10 bases of the junction unmatched. The CDR3 sequence is CASSRQGLSVYEQYF. The CDR3 DNA follows: TGTGCCAGCAGCAGACAGGGTCTGTCCGTCTACGAGCAGTACTTC.

This clone has at least ten counts. The chain is built from TRBV19 and TRBJ1-1; 9 bases are a match to TRBD1. The CDR3 loop spans 15 amino acids. With V trimmed by 3 bases and J by 4 bases, 6 bases remained unmatched. Per germline, CDR1 LNHDA and CDR2 SQIVND (reference sequence). CDR3 sequence reads: CASSMVRDRVTEAFF. CDR3 sequence (DNA): TGTGCCAGTAGTATGGTCCGGGACAGGGTCACTGAAGCTTTCTTT.

This clone has only a few counts. V is TRBV10-1 and J is TRBJ1-1; the D is unclear. The CDR3 extends over 13 amino acids. Germline loops: CDR1 WNHNN, CDR2 SYGVQD (reference sequence). Trimming stripped 4 bases from V and 0 bases from J, with 6 bases between. CDR3 coding DNA: TGCGCCAGCAGTGGGGCATTGAACACTGAAGCTTTCTTT. This codes for CASSGALNTEAFF.

Concerning this clone itself: This same CDR3 is encoded by further DNA sequences in the sample. The chain is built from TRBV9 and TRBJ2-3; a weak D match, TRBD2 (6 bases). This CDR3 comprises 15 residues. Germline V gene lookup returns CDR1 SGDLS and CDR2 YYNGEE. Trimming took 2 bases from V and 0 from J, leaving 10 bases between them. The CDR3 nucleotides read TGTGCCAGCAGCGTCGGGGGAGGTAGCACAGATACGCAGTATTTT. Translation gives CASSVGGGSTDTQYF.

This rearrangement joins TRBV10-2 to TRBJ1-1, with 8 bases matching TRBD1. Losses at the gene ends were 4 bases for V and 3 bases for J; bases not matched to a gene: 1. CDR1 is WSHSY and CDR2 is SAAADI in the germline V gene. The CDR3 contains 13 residues. CDR3 DNA sequence: TGCGCCAGCAGTGGGACAGGGTACACTGAAGCTTTCTTT. It encodes CASSGTGYTEAFF.

The chain links TRBV3-1 (or the pseudogene TRBV3-2) to TRBJ1-6, with a weak D call TRBD1 (6 bases). Germline V lookup: CDR1 LGHDT, CDR2 YNNKEL (reference sequence). Deletions cut 4 bases from V and 1 base from J, with 14 bases between. This CDR3 is 17 amino acids long. In DNA form, the CDR3 reads TGTGCCAGCAGCCCCACAGGGTTGAGTTCCTATAATTCACCCCTCCACTTT. It specifies CASSPTGLSSYNSPLHF.

The CDR3 here is CASSQVPSGVYEQYF. The CDR3, as DNA: TGTGCCAGCAGCCAAGTTCCTAGCGGGGTCTACGAGCAGTACTTC. The chain couples TRBV3-1 (or the pseudogene TRBV3-2) to TRBJ2-7, with 9 bases that match TRBD2. The junction had 4 bases not matched to a gene; V was cut back by 1 base and J by 3 bases. This CDR3 spans 15 amino acids. Germline assignment: CDR1 LGHDT and CDR2 YNNKEL (reference sequence).

The genes are TRBV9 and TRBJ2-5; perhaps TRBD2 as D (7 bases). The germline CDR1 and CDR2 sequences are SGDLS and YYNGEE. The CDR3 runs to 17 residues. Deletions cut 4 bases from V and 2 bases from J, with 21 bases between. For the CDR3, the DNA is TGTGCCAGCAGCCCTAGGGGAGCGGGGACACTTCAAGAGACCCAGTACTTC. This translates into CASSPRGAGTLQETQYF. The full variable domain, with the rest looked up from reference TRBV9 and TRBJ2-5, is DSGVTQTPKHLITATGQRVTLRCSPRSGDLSVYWYQQSLDQGLQFLIQYYNGEERAKGNILERFSAQQFPDLHSELNLSSLELGDSALYFCASSPRGAGTLQETQYFGPGTRLLVL.